Sequencing of this T cell receptor beta chain was carried out in a study of CD8 T cells in ankylosing spondylitis. Study-wide findings and caveats: What seemed typical of ankylosing spondylitis blood was a TCR beta motif built from eight highly homologous variants. Significantly higher representation of disease-linked clones was reported for matched ankylosing spondylitis synovial fluid.

By quantitative 5'-RACE with molecular barcodes, the TCR beta libraries were made. Via MiXCR, TCRdb re-called the 5' RACE reads, giving one row per CDR3 protein. The sample lists around 13,000 distinct CDR3 sequences, approximately 3% occurring once. Germline CDR1 reads SGDLS; CDR2 reads YYNGEE. V lost 0 bases and J lost 9; bases outside the gene matches: 4. The CDR3 length is 14 residues. In its sample, this clonotype ranks as medium-sized. What it binds is unknown. Sequencing used blood, either unsorted or a sorted T cell fraction (not recorded which). The TCR sequence derives from a male donor with ankylosing spondylitis or in good health (not recorded which). The chain combines TRBV9 with TRBJ2-1; the match to TRBD2 covers 9 bases. The CDR3, as DNA: TGTGCCAGCAGCGTAGTTGGCGGGAGGGGTGAGCAGTTCTTC. Its translation is CASSVVGGRGEQFF.